Following are 26 T cell receptor beta chains from one sample sequenced in a study of blood T cell repertoires in COVID-19. Clones were sequenced by immunoSEQ multiplex PCR, and TCRdb holds only the in-frame ones, with some missing. The sample includes 180,000 or so clones, approximately 90% seen only once; the top ten take 2.9%. The sample comprised peripheral blood. These receptors all come from a woman aged 25 to 45 with active or convalescent COVID-19.

The chain has TRBV6-6 and TRBJ2-7; 7 bases line up with TRBD2. Germline CDR1 MNHNY, CDR2 SVGAGI (reference sequence). The CDR3 has 13 residues. With V trimmed by 7 bases and J by 2 bases, 5 bases remained unmatched. The CDR3 DNA reads as TGTGCCAGCACTCCGGGGGGAACCTACGAGCAGTACTTC. It yields the protein CASTPGGTYEQYF.

V and J are TRBV27 and TRBJ1-5; TRBD1 is a possible D gene (5 bases). Trimming took 2 bases from V and 0 from J, leaving 8 bases between them. Germline assignment: CDR1 MNHEY and CDR2 SMNVEV (reference sequence). The CDR3 is made up of 15 amino acids. The CDR3 reads CASSLRQYSNQPQHF. The CDR3 nucleotides read TGTGCCAGCAGTTTACGACAGTATAGCAATCAGCCCCAGCATTTT.

The chain has TRBV19 and TRBJ1-2; 12 positions match TRBD1. This CDR3 is built from 13 residues. Germline loops: CDR1 LNHDA, CDR2 SQIVND (reference sequence). Trimming cost V 9 bases and J 4 bases; bases outside gene matches: 3. CDR3 region: CASRDRGPYGYTF. CDR3 nucleotides: TGTGCCAGCCGGGACAGGGGGCCCTATGGCTACACCTTC.

The V call is TRBV28, the J call TRBJ2-7; 7 nucleotides match TRBD1. This CDR3 is built from 14 residues. Germline assignment: CDR1 MDHEN and CDR2 SYDVKM. V lost 3 bases to trimming and J lost 0 bases; unmatched junction nucleotides: 2. The CDR3 reads CASSFRGSSYEQYF. In DNA form, the CDR3 reads TGTGCCAGCAGTTTCAGGGGGAGCTCCTACGAGCAGTACTTC.

The gene calls are TRBV3-1 (or the pseudogene TRBV3-2) and TRBJ1-5, with TRBD1 matching 9 bases. V lost 0 bases and J lost 5; bases outside the gene matches: 8. Looked up from germline, CDR1 is LGHDT and CDR2 is YNNKEL (reference sequence). This CDR3 comprises 17 residues. This CDR3 reads CASSQDKLDRGDQPQHF. CDR3 coding DNA: TGTGCCAGCAGCCAAGATAAGCTGGACAGGGGTGATCAGCCCCAGCATTTT.

The V gene is TRBV27, the J gene TRBJ1-3; D is uncertain. Trimming cost V 6 bases and J 4 bases, with 10 bases left between them. Germline V CDR1 and CDR2: MNHEY, SMNVEV (reference sequence). The CDR3 runs to 13 residues. The CDR3 sequence: CASSTGIGNTIYF. The DNA for the CDR3 is TGTGCCAGCAGCACGGGGATCGGAAACACCATATATTTT.

The rearrangement joins TRBV5-1 to TRBJ1-1; no firm D call. Germline lookup yields CDR1 SGHRS and CDR2 YFSETQ. V lost 4 bases to trimming and J lost 1 base, with 8 bases between them. This CDR3 has 13 residues. CDR3 in amino acids: CASSVDWNTEAFF. The CDR3 DNA sequence: TGCGCCAGCAGCGTTGACTGGAACACTGAAGCTTTCTTT. Drawing the rest from reference TRBV5-1 and TRBJ1-1, the complete variable domain is KAGVTQTPRYLIKTRGQQVTLSCSPISGHRSVSWYQQTPGQGLQFLFEYFSETQRNKGNFPGRFSGRQFSNSRSEMNVSTLELGDSALYLCASSVDWNTEAFFGQGTRLTVV.

The genes are TRBV13 and TRBJ2-1, with 12 bases identical to TRBD2. This CDR3 contains 17 residues. After removal of 5 bases from V and 6 bases from J, the junction contained 11 bases not matched to a gene. CDR1 is PRHDT and CDR2 is FYEKMQ in the germline V gene (reference sequence). CDR3 residues: CASSRTSGGTNINEQFF. In DNA form, the CDR3 reads TGTGCCAGCAGCCGTACTAGCGGGGGGACCAATATCAATGAGCAGTTCTTC.

The genes are TRBV9 and TRBJ2-2; no definite D call. The CDR3 extends over 11 amino acids. Deletions cut 6 bases from V and 6 bases from J, with 6 bases between. Germline values: CDR1 SGDLS, CDR2 YYNGEE. CDR3 in amino acids: CASTGAGELFF. The CDR3 DNA sequence: TGTGCCAGCACCGGAGCCGGGGAGCTGTTTTTT.

The genes are TRBV7-9 and TRBJ2-1; no firm D call. CDR3 size: 11 residues. Germline loops: CDR1 SEHNR, CDR2 FQNEAQ (reference sequence). V dropped 3 bases and J dropped 10 bases, with 7 bases sitting between them. The CDR3 bases are TGTGCCAGCAGCTTTTCTCGGGAGCAGTTCTTC. Its protein is CASSFSREQFF.

The rearrangement uses TRBV27 and TRBJ2-1, with unresolved D. Germline CDR1 reads MNHEY; CDR2 reads SMNVEV (reference sequence). The CDR3 totals 14 residues. V was trimmed by 4 bases and J by 8 bases, leaving 15 bases between them. CDR3 residues: CASSSPPMADEQFF. For the CDR3, the DNA is TGTGCCAGCAGTTCGCCCCCGATGGCCGATGAGCAGTTCTTC.

V gene TRBV6-6 combines with J gene TRBJ1-1, with D possibly TRBD1 on 6 matching bases. Germline V gene sequence: CDR1 MNHNY, CDR2 SVGAGI (reference sequence). V lost 5 bases to trimming and J lost 1 base, with 11 bases between them. CDR3 length equals 14 residues. CDR3 sequence reads: CASSQDSQNTEAFF. The DNA of the CDR3 is TGTGCCAGCAGTCAGGACAGCCAGAACACTGAAGCTTTCTTT.

This chain uses TRBV7-8 with TRBJ1-1, with D perhaps matching TRBD1 (6 bases). This CDR3 contains 14 residues. Trimming took 5 bases from V and 2 from J, leaving 12 bases between them. CDR1 SGHVS and CDR2 FQNEAQ come from the germline V gene. DNA for the CDR3: TGTGCCAGCAGCCCCAGGGACATTAACACTGAAGCTTTCTTT. Translation: CASSPRDINTEAFF.

This rearrangement joins TRBV9 to TRBJ2-7; 7 positions agree with TRBD2. Germline values: CDR1 SGDLS, CDR2 YYNGEE. V lost 4 bases, J lost 2 bases, and 9 bases stayed unmatched. The CDR3 has 15 amino acids. This CDR3 reads CASSPQLAEAYEQYF. For the CDR3, the DNA is TGTGCCAGCAGCCCTCAGCTAGCGGAGGCCTACGAGCAGTACTTC.

J is TRBJ1-4 and V is TRBV7-2; TRBD1 matches at 9 bases. Losses at the gene ends were 4 bases for V and 11 bases for J; bases not matched to a gene: 11. Germline V gives CDR1 SGHTA, CDR2 FQGNSA. This CDR3 has 15 amino acids. The CDR3 loop reads CASSSRDREMSKLFF. CDR3 DNA: TGTGCCAGCAGCTCCCGGGACAGGGAGATGAGCAAACTGTTTTTT.

This clone was found once. The J gene is TRBJ2-1, the V gene TRBV19; TRBD2 matches 11 bases. The germline V gene has CDR1 LNHDA and CDR2 SQIVND (reference sequence). The CDR3 runs 15 residues. V was clipped by 3 bases and J by 8 bases; unmatched bases: 6. The CDR3 nucleotides are TGTGCCAGTAGTATCAGACTAGCGGGATTCGATGAGCAGTTCTTC. Residues: CASSIRLAGFDEQFF.

This chain uses TRBV10-2 with TRBJ1-2, with a possible D match to TRBD1 (5 bases). V was clipped by 6 bases and J by 1 base, with 12 bases between them. The CDR3 contains 14 residues. CDR1 is WSHSY, CDR2 SAAADI, per germline. CDR3 region: CASSAGLINYGYTF. CDR3 DNA sequence: TGCGCCAGCAGCGCGGGACTGATTAACTATGGCTACACCTTC.

The chain is built from TRBV12-5 and TRBJ2-3; 9 positions agree with TRBD1. V trimming: 4 bases; J trimming: 5 bases; junction bases outside the gene matches: 7. CDR3 length: 15 residues. Germline CDR1 is LGHNT and CDR2 is FRNRAP. The CDR3 DNA reads TGTGCTAGTGGTTGGGGGACAGGGAGGAAAGATACGCAGTATTTT. Encoded protein: CASGWGTGRKDTQYF. The entire variable domain, with the rest obtained from reference TRBV12-5 and TRBJ2-3, is as follows: DARVTQTPRHKVTEMGQEVTMRCQPILGHNTVFWYRQTMMQGLELLAYFRNRAPLDDSGMPKDRFSAEMPDATLATLKIQPSEPRDSAVYFCASGWGTGRKDTQYFGPGTRLTVL.

V is TRBV9 and J is TRBJ2-3, with a possible D match to TRBD2 (7 bases). The CDR3 is 18 residues long. V lost 4 bases and J 2 bases, leaving 23 bases between the germline ends. From germline, CDR1 is SGDLS and CDR2 YYNGEE. The CDR3 bases are TGTGCCAGCAGCTCCACCCCCGAGGGGGGGGCTTACACAGATACGCAGTATTTT. Its translation: CASSSTPEGGAYTDTQYF.

The rearrangement links TRBV6-5 to TRBJ2-1; no firm D call. Germline lookup yields CDR1 MNHEY and CDR2 SVGAGI. V was pared by 9 bases and J by 7 bases, with 13 bases between. This CDR3 spans 12 amino acids. Here the CDR3 reads CASSLSRNEQFF. The CDR3 nucleotides are TGTGCCAGTTCCCTAAGTCGGAATGAGCAGTTCTTC.

V usage is TRBV30 and J usage is TRBJ1-1; D is possibly TRBD1 (5 bases). Germline loops: CDR1 GTSNPN, CDR2 SVGIG (reference sequence). The CDR3 runs to 13 residues. CDR3 in amino acids: CAAPARGSTEAFF. The CDR3 nucleotides are TGTGCGGCTCCTGCGCGGGGGAGCACTGAAGCTTTCTTT.

V gene TRBV21-1 combines with J gene TRBJ1-2; the D segment call TRBD1 is taken from the table without a DNA check. TRBV21-1 is given as a pseudogene. There are 20 residues in the CDR3. The CDR3 here is CASSNGEPGQGLRGENGYTF. The CDR3 DNA reads as TGTGCCAGCAGCAACGGAGAACCGGGACAGGGCCTCCGGGGTGAAAATGGCTACACCTTC.

The chain recombines TRBV19 with TRBJ1-1, with a weak D call TRBD1 (5 bases). There are 12 residues in the CDR3. Looked up from germline, CDR1 is LNHDA and CDR2 is SQIVND (reference sequence). Trimming removed 8 bases from V and 1 base from J, with 8 bases in between. The CDR3 sequence is CASGTGNTEAFF. The CDR3 DNA reads TGTGCCAGTGGCACAGGGAACACTGAAGCTTTCTTT.

The CDR3 region has the DNA TGTGCCAGTAGTATAGGGGACAGAGAAGCTTTCTTT. This codes for CASSIGDREAFF. This rearrangement joins TRBV19 to TRBJ1-1; 7 positions match TRBD1. This CDR3 is built from 12 residues. Germline loops: CDR1 LNHDA, CDR2 SQIVND (reference sequence). V trimming: 1 base; J trimming: 8 bases; junction bases outside the gene matches: 1.

V gene TRBV5-8 combines with J gene TRBJ1-2; 11 nucleotides match TRBD1. This CDR3 comprises 17 residues. Germline lookup yields CDR1 SGHTS and CDR2 YDEGEE. V was pared by 1 base and J by 2 bases, with 7 bases of the junction left unmatched. CDR3 DNA sequence: TGTGCCAGCAGCTTGAGGACAGGGGGCGATTTGAACTATGGCTACACCTTC. This gives the protein CASSLRTGGDLNYGYTF. The whole variable domain, filled in from reference TRBV5-8 and TRBJ1-2, reads EAGVTQSPTHLIKTRGQQATLRCSPISGHTSVYWYQQALGLGLQFLLWYDEGEERNRGNFPPRFSGRQFPNYSSELNVNALELEDSALYLCASSLRTGGDLNYGYTFGSGTRLTVV.

The J gene is TRBJ2-1, the V gene TRBV3-1 (or the pseudogene TRBV3-2); the match to TRBD2 covers 8 bases. V shed 3 bases, J shed 2 bases, and the junction held 0 bases outside the gene matches. This CDR3 is 14 amino acids long. Germline CDR1 reads LGHDT; CDR2 reads YNNKEL (reference sequence). CDR3: CASSHSGTYNEQFF. CDR3 in DNA: TGTGCCAGCAGCCATAGCGGGACCTACAATGAGCAGTTCTTC.